Below, one TCR beta chain is given with its context. Its antigen is currently unknown. Clones were read by immunoSEQ multiplex PCR, and TCRdb kept only the in-frame ones, dropping some. The sample consists of over 140,000 clones, around 90% of them appearing once. There are 13 residues in the CDR3. Germline V gene lookup returns CDR1 MNHEY and CDR2 SVGAGI. Trimming left V 4 bases short and J 9 bases short, with 10 bases between. This sample was taken from a study of T cell responses to AZD1222 COVID-19 vaccine. About the study: Combined were second doses at about 4 or about 12 weeks. General study findings and limits: Of spike-specific TCRs, nearly half reportedly target regions left unmutated in variants. A mostly white British donor set with more females was recruited, and clonal diversity was possibly underestimated. Repertoires were collected only later (after the peak T cell response had occurred).

The sequences come from peripheral blood, collected on day 0 of AZD1222 vaccination. This clonotype was sampled from an adult in good health. The rearrangement links TRBV6-5 to TRBJ1-6, with D tentatively TRBD1 (6 bases). CDR3 bases: TGTGCCAGCAGTTCAGGGGTGTTTTCACCCCTCCACTTT. Encoded protein: CASSSGVFSPLHF.